This T cell receptor (beta chain) originates from a study of T cell repertoires in cytomegalovirus infection. About the study: Well-studied HLA-B-restricted CMV epitopes were used in the study alongside recently identified HLA-C-restricted ones. Evidence of both CMV infection and a matching HLA type came from public TCR beta signatures. The study's findings and limits: CMV-specific TCR beta clonotypes restricted by HLA-C were the ones dominating the ex vivo response. Cumulative public TCR beta family frequency identified CMV carriers with the relevant HLA.

Trimming pared 0 bases from V and 7 bases from J, leaving 7 bases between. CDR3 length: 13 residues. The V gene's germline CDR1 is MNHEY and CDR2 SVGAGI. This clonotype was seen a handful of times. The antigen remains unidentified. TCRdb reanalysed the reads using MiXCR and keeps one entry per CDR3 protein. This sample has about 890,000 distinct CDR3 sequences; approximately 33% occur once, and the top ten carry about an eighth. The specimen comprised cultured CD8+ T cells from PBMCs, sampled from culture after CMV antigen stimulation. The rearrangement links TRBV6-5 to TRBJ2-1; D uncertain. The receptor comes from a human donor in good health (CMV status not recorded). Some clones in this sample may be carry-over from other donors' samples. This CDR3 is CASSYSQWNEQFF. In DNA, the CDR3 is TGTGCCAGCAGTTACTCCCAGTGGAATGAGCAGTTCTTC.